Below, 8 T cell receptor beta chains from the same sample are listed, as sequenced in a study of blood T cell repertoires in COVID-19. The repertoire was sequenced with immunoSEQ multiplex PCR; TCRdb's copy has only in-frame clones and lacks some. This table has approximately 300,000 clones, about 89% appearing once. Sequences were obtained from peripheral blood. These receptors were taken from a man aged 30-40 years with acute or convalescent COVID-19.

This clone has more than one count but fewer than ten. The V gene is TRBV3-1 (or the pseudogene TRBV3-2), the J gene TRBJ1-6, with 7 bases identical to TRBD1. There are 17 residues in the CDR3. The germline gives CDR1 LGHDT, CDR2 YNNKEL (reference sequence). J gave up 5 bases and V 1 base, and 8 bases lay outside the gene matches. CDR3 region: CASSQVRRGRNNSPLHF. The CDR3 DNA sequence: TGTGCCAGCAGCCAAGTTCGAAGGGGGCGAAATAATTCACCCCTCCACTTT.

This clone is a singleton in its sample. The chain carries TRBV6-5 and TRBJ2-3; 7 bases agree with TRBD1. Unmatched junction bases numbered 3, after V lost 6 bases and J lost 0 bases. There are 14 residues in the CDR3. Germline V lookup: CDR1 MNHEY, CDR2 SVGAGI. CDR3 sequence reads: CASRGTASTDTQYF. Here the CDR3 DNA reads TGTGCCAGCAGAGGGACAGCTAGCACAGATACGCAGTATTTT.

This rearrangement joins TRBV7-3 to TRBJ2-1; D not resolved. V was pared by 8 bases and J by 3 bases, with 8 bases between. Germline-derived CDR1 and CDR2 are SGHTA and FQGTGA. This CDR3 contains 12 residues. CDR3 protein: CASGHNYNEQFF. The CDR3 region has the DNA TGTGCCAGCGGCCACAACTACAATGAGCAGTTCTTC. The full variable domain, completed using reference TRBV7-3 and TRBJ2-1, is GAGVSQTPSNKVTEKGKYVELRCDPISGHTALYWYRQSLGQGPEFLIYFQGTGAADDSGLPNDRFFAVRPEGSVSTLKIQRTERGDSAVYLCASGHNYNEQFFGPGTRLTVL.

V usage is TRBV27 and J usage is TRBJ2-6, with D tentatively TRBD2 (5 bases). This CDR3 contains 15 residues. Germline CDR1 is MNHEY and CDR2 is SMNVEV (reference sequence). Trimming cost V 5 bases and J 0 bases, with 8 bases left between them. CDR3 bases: TGTGCCAGCAGTCCCCGGGACTCTGGGGCCAACGTCCTGACTTTC. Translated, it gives CASSPRDSGANVLTF. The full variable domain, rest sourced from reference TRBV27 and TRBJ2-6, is EAQVTQNPRYLITVTGKKLTVTCSQNMNHEYMSWYRQDPGLGLRQIYYSMNVEVTDKGDVPEGYKVSRKEKRNFPLILESPSPNQTSLYFCASSPRDSGANVLTFGAGSRLTVL.

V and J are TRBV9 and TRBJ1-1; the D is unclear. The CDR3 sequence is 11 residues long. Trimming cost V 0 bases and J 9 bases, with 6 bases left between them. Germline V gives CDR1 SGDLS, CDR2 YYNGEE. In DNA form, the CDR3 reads TGTGCCAGCAGCGTAGCGGAGAAAGCTTTCTTT. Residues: CASSVAEKAFF.

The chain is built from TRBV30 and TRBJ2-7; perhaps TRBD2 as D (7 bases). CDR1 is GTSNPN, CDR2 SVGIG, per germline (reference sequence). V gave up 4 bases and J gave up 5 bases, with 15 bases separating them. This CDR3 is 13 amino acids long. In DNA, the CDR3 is TGTGCCTGGAAATTAGGGGGGGCCCACGAGCAGTACTTC. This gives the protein CAWKLGGAHEQYF.

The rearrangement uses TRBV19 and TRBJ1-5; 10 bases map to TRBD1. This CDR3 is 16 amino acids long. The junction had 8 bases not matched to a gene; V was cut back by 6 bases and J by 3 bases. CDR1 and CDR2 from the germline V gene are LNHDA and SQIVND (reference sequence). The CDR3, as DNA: TGTGCCAGTAGGCCTCCGGGACAGGGGTACAATCAGCCCCAGCATTTT. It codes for CASRPPGQGYNQPQHF.

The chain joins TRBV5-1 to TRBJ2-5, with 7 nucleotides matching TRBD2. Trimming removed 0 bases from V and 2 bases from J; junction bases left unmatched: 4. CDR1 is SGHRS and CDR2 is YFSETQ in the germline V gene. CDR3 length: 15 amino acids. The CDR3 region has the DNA TGCGCCAGCAGCTTGGAAGGGAGGGTTCAAGAGACCCAGTACTTC. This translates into CASSLEGRVQETQYF. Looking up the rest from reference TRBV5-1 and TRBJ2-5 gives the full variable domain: KAGVTQTPRYLIKTRGQQVTLSCSPISGHRSVSWYQQTPGQGLQFLFEYFSETQRNKGNFPGRFSGRQFSNSRSEMNVSTLELGDSALYLCASSLEGRVQETQYFGPGTRLLVL.